Below are 32 T cell receptor beta chains sequenced from a single sample in a study of Graves' ophthalmopathy and Graves' hyperthyroidism. Using RNA transcripts, the TCR beta CDR3 regions were amplified. The library came from an HTBI-primed first-round RT-PCR and a second-round multiplex PCR. TCRdb processed the multiplex PCR reads anew with MiXCR; each CDR3 protein has one entry. Of around 1,000,000 distinct CDR3 sequences listed, 35% to 40% are singletons. Material for sequencing was peripheral blood or thyroid tissue (not recorded which). Source of these receptors: an adult man with Graves' hyperthyroidism.

On this clonotype: This sequence may be a read error, since a much larger clone differs from it by one base. The rearrangement uses TRBV19 and TRBJ1-1; D is unclear. The CDR3 loop spans 14 amino acids. Germline CDR1 reads LNHDA; CDR2 reads SQIVND (reference sequence). CDR3: CASSSGDLNTKAFF. The CDR3 nucleotides are TGTGCCAGTAGCTCGGGAGACCTAAACACTAAAGCTTTCTTT.

The rearrangement links TRBV10-3 to TRBJ1-5, with 12 positions matching TRBD1. With 2 bases clipped from V and 3 bases from J, the junction kept 5 bases outside the gene matches. The CDR3 is 17 amino acids. Per germline, CDR1 ENHRY and CDR2 SYGVKD. The CDR3, as DNA: TGTGCCATCAGTGAGGCCGGGACAGGGGGCATCAATCAGCCCCAGCATTTT. It translates to CAISEAGTGGINQPQHF.

This clonotype was detected once. The chain uses TRBV29-1 and TRBJ2-7; weak D call: TRBD1 (6 bases). The germline gives CDR1 SQVTM, CDR2 ANQGSEA. The CDR3 extends over 13 amino acids. Trimming removed 0 bases from V and 7 bases from J, with 13 bases in between. The CDR3 spells CSVEEGGPDEQYF. In nucleotides, the CDR3 is TGCAGCGTTGAAGAAGGGGGTCCGGATGAGCAGTACTTC.

The V call is TRBV20-1, the J call TRBJ2-3, with a weak D call TRBD2 (6 bases). V was shortened by 6 bases and J by 2 bases, with 24 bases between the two germline ends. The CDR3 is made up of 17 amino acids. Germline CDR1 is DFQATT and CDR2 is SNEGSKA (reference sequence). CDR3 protein: CSARSRETIPPTDTQYF. The CDR3 region has the DNA TGCAGTGCCCGATCCCGGGAGACGATCCCACCCACAGATACGCAGTATTTT.

This chain uses TRBV7-9 with TRBJ2-7, with 7 positions matching TRBD1. The CDR3 runs to 17 residues. Germline V CDR1 and CDR2: SEHNR, FQNEAQ (reference sequence). The V segment lost 1 base and the J segment 5 bases; nucleotides outside the gene matches: 14. The CDR3 region is CASSLEPTGWGDNEQYF. For the CDR3, the DNA is TGTGCCAGCAGCTTAGAGCCGACAGGGTGGGGTGACAACGAGCAGTACTTC.

The V and J genes are TRBV11-2 and TRBJ1-2; perhaps TRBD1 as D (5 bases). Trimming removed 5 bases at V and 6 bases at J, with 22 bases between. CDR3 size: 16 residues. From germline, CDR1 is SGHAT and CDR2 FQNNGV. The CDR3 DNA sequence: TGTGCCAGCAGCCGCCTTTTCCGTCGCAGGGTTGATGGCTACACCTTC. This encodes CASSRLFRRRVDGYTF.

A word on this clonotype: This could be a read error, since a much larger clone is one nucleotide away. The gene calls are TRBV7-2 and TRBJ2-7; D not resolved. Per the germline V gene, CDR1 is SGHTA and CDR2 is FQGNSA. V was shortened by 7 bases and J by 2 bases, with 15 bases between the two germline ends. The CDR3 contains 14 residues. The DNA for the CDR3 is TGTGCCAGCAACGCCGTGACACAGACCTACGAGCAGTACTTC. Translated, it gives CASNAVTQTYEQYF.

The V and J genes are TRBV7-8 and TRBJ1-2, with 9 nucleotides matching TRBD1. Germline CDR1 and CDR2: SGHVS and FQNEAQ. J lost 7 bases, V lost 2 bases, and 14 bases had no gene match. This CDR3 is built from 17 residues. The CDR3 spells CASSLSVAGDRVVGYTF. The CDR3 DNA follows: TGTGCCAGCAGCTTAAGTGTCGCGGGGGACAGGGTTGTTGGCTACACCTTC.

Ten or more counts support this clonotype. The genes are TRBV29-1 and TRBJ2-7; D is perhaps TRBD1 or TRBD2 (5 bases each). The CDR3 covers 11 residues. V was shortened by 5 bases and J by 2 bases, with 7 bases between the two germline ends. Germline assignment: CDR1 SQVTM and CDR2 ANQGSEA. The CDR3 protein is CSVRGAYEQYF. CDR3 nucleotides: TGCAGCGTTCGAGGGGCCTACGAGCAGTACTTC.

The CDR3 nucleotides read TGTGCCAGCAGCTCTAACACCGGACAGGGTTCCTACGAGCAGTACTTC. Amino acids: CASSSNTGQGSYEQYF. The chain carries TRBV11-2 and TRBJ2-7; 8 nucleotides match TRBD1. Germline trimming cut 4 bases from V and 1 base from J; bases unmatched to any gene: 9. CDR3 length: 16 residues. Germline V gene sequence: CDR1 SGHAT, CDR2 FQNNGV.

The V and J genes are TRBV27 and TRBJ2-7; D gene ambiguous. The CDR3 contains 15 residues. V was clipped by 2 bases and J by 2 bases, with 13 bases between them. From germline, CDR1 is MNHEY and CDR2 SMNVEV (reference sequence). CDR3 sequence reads: CASSLSRALPYEQYF. CDR3 DNA sequence: TGTGCCAGCAGTTTAAGTCGTGCGTTACCCTACGAGCAGTACTTC.

The chain recombines TRBV18 with TRBJ2-7; TRBD1 or TRBD2 may be the D gene (5 bases each). The CDR3 is 15 amino acids. Germline CDR1 and CDR2: KGHSH and LQKENI. Trimming stripped 0 bases from V and 5 bases from J, with 14 bases between. CDR3 sequence: CASSPPWQGVNEQYF. The DNA of the CDR3 is TGTGCCAGCTCACCACCGTGGCAGGGAGTGAACGAGCAGTACTTC.

The table lists this clonotype with many counts. The chain carries TRBV2 and TRBJ2-7, with 10 bases matching TRBD2. Losses at the gene ends were 2 bases for V and 2 bases for J; bases not matched to a gene: 3. The CDR3 has 15 amino acids. Germline CDR1 and CDR2: SNHLY and FYNNEI. CDR3: CASSEIAGGAYEQYF. CDR3 coding DNA: TGTGCCAGCAGTGAAATAGCGGGGGGAGCCTACGAGCAGTACTTC.

At least ten counts were recorded for this clonotype. The chain employs TRBV10-3 and TRBJ1-3, with a possible D match to TRBD1 (6 bases). Germline CDR1 ENHRY, CDR2 SYGVKD. The CDR3 runs 16 residues. V dropped 5 bases and J dropped 4 bases, with 18 bases sitting between them. CDR3 sequence (DNA): TGTGCCATCAGTCAAGGACAGACGCCTTGGGGAAACACCATATATTTT. The encoded protein is CAISQGQTPWGNTIYF.

This clonotype has only a few counts. V usage is TRBV27 and J usage is TRBJ1-2; TRBD1 is a possible D gene (5 bases). Trimming cost V 2 bases and J 3 bases, with 10 bases left between them. The CDR3 consists of 14 residues. Germline-derived CDR1 and CDR2 are MNHEY and SMNVEV (reference sequence). The CDR3 spells CASSLTGTDYGYTF. CDR3 nucleotide sequence: TGTGCCAGCAGTTTAACGGGGACCGACTATGGCTACACCTTC.

In this sample, this clonotype turned up many times. This chain connects TRBV7-8 to TRBJ2-7; 11 nucleotides match TRBD2. The CDR3 totals 18 residues. J was trimmed by 2 bases and V by 1 base; bases with no gene match: 10. Germline CDR1 is SGHVS and CDR2 is FQNEAQ. CDR3 sequence reads: CASSLVGGLAVRTYEQYF. In nucleotides, the CDR3 is TGTGCCAGCAGCTTAGTGGGGGGACTAGCGGTGAGAACCTACGAGCAGTACTTC.

The chain uses TRBV19 and TRBJ1-2; D might be TRBD1 (5 bases). Germline-derived CDR1 and CDR2 are LNHDA and SQIVND (reference sequence). With 9 bases removed from V and 8 bases from J, the gap between germline ends came to 16 bases. This CDR3 is 12 amino acids long. CDR3 bases: TGTGCCAGCAGTTTAGGGACTCGGGGCTACACCTTC. It specifies CASSLGTRGYTF.

This chain uses TRBV20-1 with TRBJ1-2; D gene ambiguous. Germline values: CDR1 DFQATT, CDR2 SNEGSKA (reference sequence). Between the trimmed V and J ends, which lost 6 bases and 10 bases, there was a span of 24 bases. CDR3 length: 14 residues. In DNA, the CDR3 is TGCAGTGCACCCGTGCCGGTGGGCAGCGTCGCCTACACCTTC. Protein sequence: CSAPVPVGSVAYTF.

This clonotype was seen repeatedly, ten times or more. The chain links TRBV12-3 or TRBV12-4 to TRBJ1-6, with 7 nucleotides matching TRBD1. CDR3 size: 20 residues. The J segment lost 5 bases and the V segment lost 3 bases, leaving 19 bases of the junction unmatched. The CDR3 DNA is TGTGCCAGCAGTTTTGGAAGAGGCAGAACACGGGACAGAGATAATTCACCCCTCCACTTT. Protein: CASSFGRGRTRDRDNSPLHF.

This clonotype was counted many times. CDR3 DNA sequence: TGCAGTGCCCGCCCACGGCACACCGGGGAGCTGTTTTTT. It is translated as CSARPRHTGELFF. The J gene is TRBJ2-2, the V gene TRBV20-1; D is unclear. Trimming took 6 bases from V and 3 from J, leaving 11 bases between them. The CDR3 has 13 residues. CDR1 is DFQATT and CDR2 is SNEGSKA in the germline V gene (reference sequence).

There are a few counts of this clonotype. The chain has TRBV6-5 and TRBJ1-3, with D maybe TRBD1 (5 bases). Trimming removed 2 bases from V and 0 bases from J, with 11 bases in between. The V gene's germline CDR1 is MNHEY and CDR2 SVGAGI. This CDR3 has 16 residues. The chain's CDR3 is CASSYAEGFSGNTIYF. The DNA for the CDR3 is TGTGCCAGCAGTTACGCCGAGGGGTTCTCTGGAAACACCATATATTTT.

This clonotype has at least ten counts. This chain links TRBV4-3 with TRBJ2-6; 8 bases align to TRBD1. Germline assignment: CDR1 LGHNA and CDR2 YSLEER. The J segment lost 4 bases and the V segment lost 0 bases, leaving 5 bases of the junction unmatched. CDR3 length equals 17 residues. In DNA form, the CDR3 reads TGCGCCAGCAGCCAAGAATGGGACAGGTCAGGGGCCAACGTCCTGACTTTC. Translated, it gives CASSQEWDRSGANVLTF.

V gene TRBV7-2 combines with J gene TRBJ2-7, with a possible D match to TRBD2 (5 bases). V was cut by 5 bases and J by 7 bases, with 18 bases left in between. This CDR3 has 14 amino acids. Germline V lookup: CDR1 SGHTA, CDR2 FQGNSA. CDR3 sequence: CASSQHGIRQEQYF. CDR3 nucleotide sequence: TGTGCCAGCAGCCAGCACGGGATTCGACAAGAGCAGTACTTC.

The chain is built from TRBV11-2 and TRBJ2-5, with TRBD1 identical over 11 bases. CDR3 size: 16 residues. J lost 4 bases, V lost 4 bases, and 8 bases had no gene match. Germline V gene lookup returns CDR1 SGHAT and CDR2 FQNNGV. CDR3 in DNA: TGTGCCAGCAGCTCACCCTGGGGACAGGGGGGAGAGACCCAGTACTTC. Its translation: CASSSPWGQGGETQYF.

This clonotype was detected many times. V gene TRBV11-2 combines with J gene TRBJ1-2, with 8 bases identical to TRBD1. There are 14 residues in the CDR3. Looked up from germline, CDR1 is SGHAT and CDR2 is FQNNGV. V lost 6 bases and J lost 2; bases outside the gene matches: 5. CDR3 region: CASRRGQGNYGYTF. CDR3 in DNA: TGTGCCAGCAGGCGCGGACAGGGAAACTATGGCTACACCTTC.

The V call is TRBV25-1, the J call TRBJ1-2; TRBD1 is a possible D gene (5 bases). CDR3 length: 10 amino acids. With 8 bases removed from V and 5 bases from J, the gap between germline ends came to 6 bases. From germline, CDR1 is MGHDK and CDR2 SYGVNS. CDR3 DNA: TGTGCCAGCGCAGGGTATGGCTACACCTTC. Amino acids: CASAGYGYTF.

This clonotype was seen repeatedly, ten times or more. The chain carries TRBV7-8 and TRBJ1-1; no reliable D call. Germline-derived CDR1 and CDR2 are SGHVS and FQNEAQ. CDR3 size: 14 residues. Trimming shortened V by 0 bases and J by 2 bases, and 7 bases separated the two germline ends. The CDR3 is CASSLAQRNTEAFF. CDR3 DNA sequence: TGTGCCAGCAGCTTAGCGCAACGTAACACTGAAGCTTTCTTT. Full variable domain (rest looked up from reference TRBV7-8 and TRBJ1-1): GAGVSQSPRYKVAKRGQDVALRCDPISGHVSLFWYQQALGQGPEFLTYFQNEAQLDKSGLPSDRFFAERPEGSVSTLKIQRTQQEDSAVYLCASSLAQRNTEAFFGQGTRLTVV.

This sequence joins TRBV4-3 and TRBJ2-2, with D perhaps matching TRBD1 (6 bases). The CDR3 loop spans 15 amino acids. V gave up 0 bases and J gave up 1 base, with 6 bases separating them. Germline-derived CDR1 and CDR2 are LGHNA and YSLEER. The CDR3 is CASSQEDRNTGELFF. CDR3 DNA sequence: TGCGCCAGCAGCCAAGAGGACAGGAACACCGGGGAGCTGTTTTTT.

V gene TRBV9 combines with J gene TRBJ2-5; D may be TRBD1 (6 bases). V was cut by 7 bases and J by 5 bases, with 21 bases left in between. This CDR3 is 15 amino acids long. The germline gives CDR1 SGDLS, CDR2 YYNGEE. The CDR3, as DNA: TGTGCCAGCGGGACATTCGGACGGGGCGGTGAGACCCAGTACTTC. Translated, it gives CASGTFGRGGETQYF.

The rearrangement links TRBV5-1 to TRBJ1-6; tentatively, D is TRBD1 (5 bases). CDR1 and CDR2 from the germline V gene are SGHRS and YFSETQ. The CDR3 extends over 15 amino acids. Trimming removed 0 bases at V and 9 bases at J, with 13 bases between. Written as DNA, the CDR3 is TGCGCCAGCAGCTTGGCCGGGACCGCGGGTTCACCCCTCCACTTT. Its translation: CASSLAGTAGSPLHF.

This clonotype was detected many times. The chain combines TRBV20-1 with TRBJ2-7; 7 nucleotides line up with TRBD2. This CDR3 contains 14 residues. Germline CDR1 reads DFQATT; CDR2 reads SNEGSKA (reference sequence). V shed 0 bases and J 0 bases; nucleotides not matched to a gene: 2. CDR3 residues: CSARDERGSYEQYF. CDR3 sequence (DNA): TGCAGTGCTAGAGACGAGCGGGGCTCCTACGAGCAGTACTTC.

V usage is TRBV7-9 and J usage is TRBJ1-1; 7 bases are shared with TRBD1. With 2 bases clipped from V and 6 bases from J, the junction kept 9 bases outside the gene matches. The CDR3 consists of 15 residues. Germline lookup yields CDR1 SEHNR and CDR2 FQNEAQ (reference sequence). CDR3 region: CASSLYRDSAPEAFF. In DNA form, the CDR3 reads TGTGCCAGCAGCTTATATCGGGACAGTGCCCCTGAAGCTTTCTTT.